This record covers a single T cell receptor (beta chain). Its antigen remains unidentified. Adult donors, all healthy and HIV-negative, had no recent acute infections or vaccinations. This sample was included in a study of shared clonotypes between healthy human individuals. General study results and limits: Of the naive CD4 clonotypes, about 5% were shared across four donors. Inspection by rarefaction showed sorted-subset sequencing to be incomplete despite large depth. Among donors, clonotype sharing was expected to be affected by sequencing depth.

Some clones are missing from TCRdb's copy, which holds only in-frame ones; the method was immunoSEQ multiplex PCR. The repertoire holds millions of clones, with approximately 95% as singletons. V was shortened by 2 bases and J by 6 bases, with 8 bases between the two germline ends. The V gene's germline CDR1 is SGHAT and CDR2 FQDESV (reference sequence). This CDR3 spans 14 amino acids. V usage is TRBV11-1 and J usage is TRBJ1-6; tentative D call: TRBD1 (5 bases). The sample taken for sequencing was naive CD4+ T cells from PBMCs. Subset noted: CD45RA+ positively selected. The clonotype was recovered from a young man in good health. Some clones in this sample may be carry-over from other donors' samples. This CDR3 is CASSLSGGNSPLHF. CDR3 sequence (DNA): TGTGCCAGCAGCTTATCCGGGGGTAATTCACCCCTCCACTTT.